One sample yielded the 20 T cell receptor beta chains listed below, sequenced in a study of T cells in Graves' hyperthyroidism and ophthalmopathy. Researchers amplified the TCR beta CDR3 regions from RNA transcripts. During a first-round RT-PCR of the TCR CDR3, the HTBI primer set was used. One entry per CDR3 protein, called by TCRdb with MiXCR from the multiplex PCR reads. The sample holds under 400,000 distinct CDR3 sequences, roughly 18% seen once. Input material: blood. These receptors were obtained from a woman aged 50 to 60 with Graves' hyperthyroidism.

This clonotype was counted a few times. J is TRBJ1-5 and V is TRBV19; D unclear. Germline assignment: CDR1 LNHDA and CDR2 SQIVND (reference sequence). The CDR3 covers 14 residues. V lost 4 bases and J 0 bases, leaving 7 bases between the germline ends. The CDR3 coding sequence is TGTGCCAGTAGTACCAGGTATAGCAATCAGCCCCAGCATTTT. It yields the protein CASSTRYSNQPQHF.

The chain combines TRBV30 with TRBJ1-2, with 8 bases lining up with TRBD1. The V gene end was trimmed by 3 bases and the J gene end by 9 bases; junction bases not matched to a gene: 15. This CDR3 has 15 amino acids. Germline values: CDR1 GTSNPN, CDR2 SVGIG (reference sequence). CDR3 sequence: CAWSHSGTGQYRYTF. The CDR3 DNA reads TGTGCCTGGAGCCATTCCGGGACAGGACAGTACCGCTACACCTTC.

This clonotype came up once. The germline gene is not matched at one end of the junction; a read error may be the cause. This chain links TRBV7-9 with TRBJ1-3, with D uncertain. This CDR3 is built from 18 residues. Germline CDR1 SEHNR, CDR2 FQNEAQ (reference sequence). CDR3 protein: CASSPRCEATSSGNTIHF. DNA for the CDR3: TGTGCCAGCAGTCCACGTTGCGAGGCAACGAGCTCTGGAAACACCATACATTTT.

The CDR3 sequence: CASSAGQSNEQFF. The CDR3 DNA follows: TGTGCCAGTAGTGCGGGACAATCGAATGAGCAGTTCTTC. The gene calls are TRBV19 and TRBJ2-1; D might be TRBD1 or TRBD2, each matching 6 bases. The CDR3 covers 13 residues. Germline lookup yields CDR1 LNHDA and CDR2 SQIVND (reference sequence). Trimming left V 5 bases short and J 7 bases short, with 12 bases between.

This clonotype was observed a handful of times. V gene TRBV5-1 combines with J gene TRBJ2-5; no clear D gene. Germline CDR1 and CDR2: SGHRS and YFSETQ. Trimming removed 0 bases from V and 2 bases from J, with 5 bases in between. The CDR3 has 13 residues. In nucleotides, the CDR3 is TGCGCCAGCAGCTTGGAAGGGCAAGAGACCCAGTACTTC. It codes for CASSLEGQETQYF.

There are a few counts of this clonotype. DNA of the CDR3: TGCAGTGCTCCCGGGACAGGGTTTTCTGGCTACACCTTC. Translating gives CSAPGTGFSGYTF. This chain connects TRBV20-1 to TRBJ1-2; the match to TRBD1 covers 9 bases. The trim removed 5 bases at V and 7 bases at J, leaving 8 bases unmatched. CDR3 length: 13 amino acids. Germline V lookup: CDR1 DFQATT, CDR2 SNEGSKA (reference sequence).

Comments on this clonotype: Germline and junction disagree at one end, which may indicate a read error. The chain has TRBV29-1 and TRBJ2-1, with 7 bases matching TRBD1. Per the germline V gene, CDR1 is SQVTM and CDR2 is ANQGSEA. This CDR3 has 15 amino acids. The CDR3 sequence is CSVEDWGQSCNEQFF. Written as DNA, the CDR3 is TGCAGCGTTGAAGATTGGGGACAGTCCTGCAATGAGCAGTTCTTC.

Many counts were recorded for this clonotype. The CDR3 DNA is TGTGCCAGGTCCTTAGGGGACTCAGGAAACACCATATATTTT. It yields the protein CARSLGDSGNTIYF. The chain links TRBV2 to TRBJ1-3; possibly TRBD1 for D (5 bases). In germline, CDR1 is SNHLY, CDR2 FYNNEI. The CDR3 contains 14 residues. V lost 9 bases, J lost 4 bases, and 16 bases lay in between.

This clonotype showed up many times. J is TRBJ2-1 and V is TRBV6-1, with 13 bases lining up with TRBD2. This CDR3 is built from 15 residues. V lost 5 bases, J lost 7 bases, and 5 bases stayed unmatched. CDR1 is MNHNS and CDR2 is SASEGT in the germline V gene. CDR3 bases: TGTGCCAGCAGTCCCGGACTAGCGGGAGCAAATGAGCAGTTCTTC. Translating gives CASSPGLAGANEQFF.

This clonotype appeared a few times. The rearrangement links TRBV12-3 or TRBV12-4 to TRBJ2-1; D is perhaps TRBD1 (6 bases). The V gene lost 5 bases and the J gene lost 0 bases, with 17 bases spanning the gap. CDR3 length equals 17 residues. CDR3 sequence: CASSAPWGRISYNEQFF. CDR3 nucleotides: TGTGCCAGCAGTGCCCCCTGGGGGCGCATCTCCTACAATGAGCAGTTCTTC.

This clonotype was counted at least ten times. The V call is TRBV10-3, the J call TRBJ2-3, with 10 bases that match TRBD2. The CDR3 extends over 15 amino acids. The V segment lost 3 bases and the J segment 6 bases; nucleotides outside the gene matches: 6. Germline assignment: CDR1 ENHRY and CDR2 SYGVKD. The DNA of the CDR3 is TGTGCCATCAGTGATGGAGCGGGAGGGCGGGATACGCAGTATTTT. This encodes CAISDGAGGRDTQYF.

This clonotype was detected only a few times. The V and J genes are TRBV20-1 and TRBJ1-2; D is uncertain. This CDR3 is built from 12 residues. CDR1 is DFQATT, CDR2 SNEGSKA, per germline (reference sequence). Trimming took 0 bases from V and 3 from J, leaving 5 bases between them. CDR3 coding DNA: TGCAGTGCTAGAGATTTGGACTATGGCTACACCTTC. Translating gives CSARDLDYGYTF.

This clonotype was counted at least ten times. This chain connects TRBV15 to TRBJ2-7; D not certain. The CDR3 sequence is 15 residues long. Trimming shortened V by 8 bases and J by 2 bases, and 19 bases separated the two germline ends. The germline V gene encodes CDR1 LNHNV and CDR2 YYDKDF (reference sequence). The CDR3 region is CATVQPSWAAYEQYV. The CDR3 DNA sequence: TGTGCCACCGTTCAACCCAGTTGGGCAGCCTACGAGCAGTACGTC.

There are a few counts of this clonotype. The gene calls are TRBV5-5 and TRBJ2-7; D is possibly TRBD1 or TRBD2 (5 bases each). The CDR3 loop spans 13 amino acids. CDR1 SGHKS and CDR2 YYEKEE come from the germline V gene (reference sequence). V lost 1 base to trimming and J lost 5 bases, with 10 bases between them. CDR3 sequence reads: CASSLPGSDEQYF. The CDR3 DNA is TGTGCCAGCAGCTTGCCAGGGAGCGACGAGCAGTACTTC.

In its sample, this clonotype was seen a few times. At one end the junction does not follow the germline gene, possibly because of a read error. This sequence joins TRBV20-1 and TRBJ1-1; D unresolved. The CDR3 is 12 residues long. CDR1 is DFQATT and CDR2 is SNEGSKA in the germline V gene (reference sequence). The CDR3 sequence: CGASLDNTEAFF. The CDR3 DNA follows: TGCGGTGCTAGTCTTGATAACACTGAAGCTTTCTTT.

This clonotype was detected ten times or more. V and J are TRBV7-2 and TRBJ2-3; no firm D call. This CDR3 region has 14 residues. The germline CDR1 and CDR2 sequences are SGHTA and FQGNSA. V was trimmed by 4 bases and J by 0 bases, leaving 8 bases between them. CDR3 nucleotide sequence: TGTGCCAGCAGCTCTGGGGATAGCACAGATACGCAGTATTTT. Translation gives CASSSGDSTDTQYF.

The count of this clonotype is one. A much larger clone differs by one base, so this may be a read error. The DNA for the CDR3 is TGTGCCAGCAGCTTAGGGTTCCCAGGTACGCAGTATTTT. This encodes CASSLGFPGTQYF. The chain carries TRBV11-2 and TRBJ2-3; D remains ambiguous. Germline CDR1 reads SGHAT; CDR2 reads FQNNGV. The CDR3 totals 13 residues. V gave up 1 base and J gave up 8 bases, with 10 bases separating them.

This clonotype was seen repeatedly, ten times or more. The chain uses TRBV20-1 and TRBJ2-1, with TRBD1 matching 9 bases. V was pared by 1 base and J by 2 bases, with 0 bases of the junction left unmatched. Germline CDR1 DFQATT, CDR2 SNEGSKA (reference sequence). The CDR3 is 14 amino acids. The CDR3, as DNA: TGCAGTGCTAGAGGACAGGGGGCCTACAATGAGCAGTTCTTC. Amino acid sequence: CSARGQGAYNEQFF.

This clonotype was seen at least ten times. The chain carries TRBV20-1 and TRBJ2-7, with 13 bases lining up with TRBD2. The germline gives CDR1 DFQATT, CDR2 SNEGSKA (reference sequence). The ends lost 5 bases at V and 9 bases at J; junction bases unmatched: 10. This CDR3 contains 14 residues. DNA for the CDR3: TGCAGTGCTGGCAACGACGGACTAGCGGGAGCGCAGTACTTC. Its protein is CSAGNDGLAGAQYF.

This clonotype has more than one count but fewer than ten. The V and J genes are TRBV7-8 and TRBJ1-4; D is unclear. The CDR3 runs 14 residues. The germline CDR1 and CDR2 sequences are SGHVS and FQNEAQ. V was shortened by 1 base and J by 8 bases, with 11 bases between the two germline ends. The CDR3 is CASSLGAGVEKLFF. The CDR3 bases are TGTGCCAGCAGCTTAGGGGCTGGGGTAGAAAAACTGTTTTTT.